A selection of T cell receptor beta chains follows, all from one sample in a study of cytomegalovirus exposure and HLA in healthy donors. Sequencing used immunoSEQ multiplex PCR; TCRdb keeps in-frame clones, though not all of them. The data show around 110,000 clones, 71% seen once. Sequenced input: PBMCs. These receptors were obtained from a female donor in good health and CMV-seronegative. CDR3s include the opening cysteine and the closing phenylalanine or tryptophan. The D gene is left open where the match is weak. Size is omitted from some rows. Given values are once, few, many or a class for expanded clones.

J gene: TRBJ1-1; V gene: TRBV9; D gene: -; clone size: few; CDR3 DNA: TGTGCCAGCAGCGATACGGGGTTTACTGAAGCTTTCTTT; CDR3 protein: CASSDTGFTEAFF
J gene: TRBJ1-3; V gene: TRBV5-1; D gene: -; clone size: few; CDR3 DNA: TGCGCCAGCAGCTTGGCTCCTAGCTCTGGAAACACCATATATTTT; CDR3 protein: CASSLAPSSGNTIYF
J gene: TRBJ2-1; V gene: TRBV7-2; D gene: TRBD2; clone size: -; CDR3 DNA: TGTGCCAGCAGCTTAGGAATTAGCGGGAATGAGCAGTTCTTC; CDR3 protein: CASSLGISGNEQFF
J gene: TRBJ2-7; V gene: TRBV19; D gene: TRBD2; clone size: few; CDR3 DNA: TGTGCCAGTAGCTCACTAGCGGGAGGCTACGAGCAGTACTTC; CDR3 protein: CASSSLAGGYEQYF
J gene: TRBJ2-5; V gene: TRBV9; D gene: -; clone size: -; CDR3 DNA: TGTGCCAGCAGCGAATCCAGCGGTGCAAAAGAGACCCAGTACTTC; CDR3 protein: CASSESSGAKETQYF
J gene: TRBJ1-5; V gene: TRBV5-1; D gene: TRBD1; clone size: -; CDR3 DNA: TGCGCCAGCAGCCCACAGGGGCCAGGTCAGCCCCAGCATTTT; CDR3 protein: CASSPQGPGQPQHF
J gene: TRBJ2-7; V gene: TRBV7-9; D gene: TRBD1; clone size: once; CDR3 DNA: TGTGCCAGCAGCCCTGGGACAGTGAACTACGAGCAGTACTTC; CDR3 protein: CASSPGTVNYEQYF
J gene: TRBJ1-1; V gene: TRBV29-1; D gene: -; clone size: -; CDR3 DNA: TGCAGCGTACGTCGGGGCACTGAAGCTTTCTTT; CDR3 protein: CSVRRGTEAFF
J gene: TRBJ2-7; V gene: TRBV11-3; D gene: TRBD1; clone size: -; CDR3 DNA: TGTGCCAGCAGCTTAGAGCAGGGGGTCGAGCAGTACTTC; CDR3 protein: CASSLEQGVEQYF
J gene: TRBJ2-7; V gene: TRBV5-3; D gene: TRBD2; clone size: many; CDR3 DNA: TGTGCCAGAACCAAATCCCCCGGGACTAGCGGGAGTAGATCCTACGAGCAGTACTTC; CDR3 protein: CARTKSPGTSGSRSYEQYF
J gene: TRBJ2-5; V gene: TRBV9; D gene: TRBD2; clone size: -; CDR3 DNA: TGTGCCAGCAGCGAGGCTCCGGGGGGAAATCAAGAGACCCAGTACTTC; CDR3 protein: CASSEAPGGNQETQYF
J gene: TRBJ2-1; V gene: TRBV5-1; D gene: TRBD2; clone size: -; CDR3 DNA: TGCGCCAGCAGCTTGACTAGCGGGACCTACAATGAGCAGTTCTTC; CDR3 protein: CASSLTSGTYNEQFF
J gene: TRBJ2-1; V gene: TRBV5-1; D gene: TRBD2; clone size: few; CDR3 DNA: TGCGCCAGCAGCTTAGGAGCGGGAGGTGGATTCTCCTACAATGAGCAGTTCTTC; CDR3 protein: CASSLGAGGGFSYNEQFF
J gene: TRBJ2-2; V gene: TRBV6-1; D gene: -; clone size: few; CDR3 DNA: TGTGCCAGCAGTGAAAGACAGGGGAGGGACGGGGAGCTGTTTTTT; CDR3 protein: CASSERQGRDGELFF
J gene: TRBJ1-1; V gene: TRBV5-1; D gene: TRBD1; clone size: -; CDR3 DNA: TGCGCCAGCACCCGGGACAGTAACACTGAAGCTTTCTTT; CDR3 protein: CASTRDSNTEAFF
J gene: TRBJ2-3; V gene: TRBV7-9; D gene: TRBD1; clone size: few; CDR3 DNA: TGTGCCAGCAGCCCTCGGGACAGGGGAGATACGCAGTATTTT; CDR3 protein: CASSPRDRGDTQYF
J gene: TRBJ2-7; V gene: TRBV7-2; D gene: TRBD2; clone size: -; CDR3 DNA: TGTGCCAGCAGCTCGGGCGGGAGTTCCAACGAGCAGTACTTC; CDR3 protein: CASSSGGSSNEQYF
J gene: TRBJ1-4; V gene: TRBV5-4; D gene: -; clone size: -; CDR3 DNA: TGTGCCAGCAGCTTGAGGCGGAGGCAAACAACTAATGAAAAACTGTTTTTT; CDR3 protein: CASSLRRRQTTNEKLFF
J gene: TRBJ2-7; V gene: TRBV9; D gene: -; clone size: -; CDR3 DNA: TGTGCCAGCACCCCGGGTGGGGGGAACTCCTACGAGCAGTACTTC; CDR3 protein: CASTPGGGNSYEQYF
J gene: TRBJ2-1; V gene: TRBV5-1; D gene: -; clone size: -; CDR3 DNA: TGCGCCAGCAGCTTCCCGGGCAATGAGCAGTTCTTC; CDR3 protein: CASSFPGNEQFF
J gene: TRBJ2-1; V gene: TRBV2; D gene: -; clone size: -; CDR3 DNA: TGTGCCAGCCGAGGAGGAGGCCCGGGCAATGAGCAGTTCTTC; CDR3 protein: CASRGGGPGNEQFF
J gene: TRBJ2-2; V gene: TRBV29-1; D gene: TRBD2; clone size: -; CDR3 DNA: TGCAGCGTTGGACTAGCGGCCACCGGGGAGCTGTTTTTT; CDR3 protein: CSVGLAATGELFF
J gene: TRBJ2-1; V gene: TRBV6-5; D gene: -; clone size: many; CDR3 DNA: TGTGCCAGCAGTTACTCTGAGGGGGCCTACAATGAGCAGTTCTTC; CDR3 protein: CASSYSEGAYNEQFF
J gene: TRBJ2-5; V gene: TRBV11-3; D gene: -; clone size: -; CDR3 DNA: TGTGCCAGCAGCGGGGGAGGGGGTGAGACCCAGTACTTC; CDR3 protein: CASSGGGGETQYF
J gene: TRBJ2-1; V gene: TRBV5-1; D gene: -; clone size: -; CDR3 DNA: TGCGCCAGCAGCTTACCCGGGTACAATGAGCAGTTCTTC; CDR3 protein: CASSLPGYNEQFF
J gene: TRBJ1-1; V gene: TRBV2; D gene: TRBD1; clone size: -; CDR3 DNA: TGTGCCAGCAAAAGGGGGCAGGCTGAAGCTTTCTTT; CDR3 protein: CASKRGQAEAFF
J gene: TRBJ1-5; V gene: TRBV18; D gene: -; clone size: -; CDR3 DNA: TGTGCCAGCTCACCACCGCCGGGGGGGGCTCTTCAGCCCCAGCATTTT; CDR3 protein: CASSPPPGGALQPQHF
J gene: TRBJ2-3; V gene: TRBV7-3; D gene: TRBD2; clone size: -; CDR3 DNA: TGTGCCAGCAGCTTAGAGCGGGGAAACACAGATACGCAGTATTTT; CDR3 protein: CASSLERGNTDTQYF
J gene: TRBJ2-7; V gene: TRBV7-9; D gene: TRBD2; clone size: -; CDR3 DNA: TGTGCCAGCAGCTTAAGCGGGACGGGTACCTACGAGCAGTACTTC; CDR3 protein: CASSLSGTGTYEQYF
J gene: TRBJ2-7; V gene: TRBV2; D gene: -; clone size: -; CDR3 DNA: TGTGCCAGCAGTGTATACGAGCAGTACTTC; CDR3 protein: CASSVYEQYF
J gene: TRBJ2-3; V gene: TRBV14; D gene: -; clone size: -; CDR3 DNA: TGTGCCAGCAGCCAAGATTGGGGAGCAGATACGCAGTATTTT; CDR3 protein: CASSQDWGADTQYF
J gene: TRBJ2-1; V gene: TRBV10-2; D gene: -; clone size: -; CDR3 DNA: TGCGCCAGCAGTCCGGACGCGATTGGACTATCAGCCGATGAGCAGTTCTTC; CDR3 protein: CASSPDAIGLSADEQFF
J gene: TRBJ2-7; V gene: TRBV11-2; D gene: -; clone size: -; CDR3 DNA: TGTGCCAGCAGCTTCGGGGCAGCCGGGGGGCAGTACTTC; CDR3 protein: CASSFGAAGGQYF
J gene: TRBJ1-4; V gene: TRBV28; D gene: -; clone size: -; CDR3 DNA: TGTGCCAGCAGCCGGACAGCTACTAATGAAAAACTGTTTTTT; CDR3 protein: CASSRTATNEKLFF
J gene: TRBJ2-7; V gene: TRBV10-2; D gene: -; clone size: -; CDR3 DNA: TGCGCCAGCACTCCGGGAGCTCGCCACGAGCAGTACTTC; CDR3 protein: CASTPGARHEQYF
J gene: TRBJ2-7; V gene: TRBV13; D gene: TRBD2; clone size: -; CDR3 DNA: TGTGCCAGCAGCTTAGGACTAGCGGGTTCCTACGAGCAGTACTTC; CDR3 protein: CASSLGLAGSYEQYF
J gene: TRBJ2-1; V gene: TRBV7-9; D gene: TRBD2; clone size: -; CDR3 DNA: TGTGCCAGCAGCTACGGGCTAGCGGGAGATAATGAGCAGTTCTTC; CDR3 protein: CASSYGLAGDNEQFF
J gene: TRBJ2-7; V gene: TRBV11-3; D gene: TRBD1; clone size: -; CDR3 DNA: TGTGCCAGCAGCTTAGAGGGACAGTACGAGCAGTACTTC; CDR3 protein: CASSLEGQYEQYF
J gene: TRBJ2-1; V gene: TRBV19; D gene: -; clone size: -; CDR3 DNA: TGTGCCAGTAGTACAAGCGGTAATGAGCAGTTCTTC; CDR3 protein: CASSTSGNEQFF
J gene: TRBJ1-2; V gene: TRBV6-6; D gene: TRBD1; clone size: -; CDR3 DNA: TGTGCCAGCCGCGGAACAGGGGGCGACTCTCTCTATGGCTACACCTTC; CDR3 protein: CASRGTGGDSLYGYTF
J gene: TRBJ2-1; V gene: TRBV5-1; D gene: TRBD2; clone size: once; CDR3 DNA: TGCGCCAGCAGCACACTAGCGGCGAGCTCCTACAATGAGCAGTTCTTC; CDR3 protein: CASSTLAASSYNEQFF
J gene: TRBJ2-1; V gene: TRBV6-5; D gene: TRBD2; clone size: -; CDR3 DNA: TGTGCCAGCAGTTACCTCCGGGCGGGGGTAGGTGAGCAGTTCTTC; CDR3 protein: CASSYLRAGVGEQFF
J gene: TRBJ1-4; V gene: TRBV28; D gene: TRBD1; clone size: -; CDR3 DNA: TGTGCCAGCAGCCAGACAGGGAGGATGGAAAAACTGTTTTTT; CDR3 protein: CASSQTGRMEKLFF
J gene: TRBJ1-2; V gene: TRBV19; D gene: -; clone size: -; CDR3 DNA: TGTGCCAGTACCCGACCCCAGGACAGCTCCTATGGCTACACCTTC; CDR3 protein: CASTRPQDSSYGYTF
J gene: TRBJ2-3; V gene: TRBV5-5; D gene: TRBD2; clone size: -; CDR3 DNA: TGTGCCAGCAGCCCCCGCCGGACTAGCGGTACGCAGTATTTT; CDR3 protein: CASSPRRTSGTQYF
J gene: TRBJ2-7; V gene: TRBV10-3; D gene: -; clone size: -; CDR3 DNA: TGTGCCAACGCTCGGGCAGGGGCGACCTACGAGCAGTACTTC; CDR3 protein: CANARAGATYEQYF
J gene: TRBJ1-4; V gene: TRBV7-2; D gene: TRBD1; clone size: -; CDR3 DNA: TGTGCCAGCAGCTTAAATGGGCGACAGGGGTATGAAAAACTGTTTTTT; CDR3 protein: CASSLNGRQGYEKLFF
J gene: TRBJ2-7; V gene: TRBV5-4; D gene: TRBD1; clone size: -; CDR3 DNA: TGTGCCAGCAGCTTGAAGGGGGCCGGGTCCTACGAGCAGTACTTC; CDR3 protein: CASSLKGAGSYEQYF
J gene: TRBJ1-2; V gene: TRBV28; D gene: -; clone size: -; CDR3 DNA: TGTGCCAGCAGTTCGGGGAACTATGGCTACACCTTC; CDR3 protein: CASSSGNYGYTF
J gene: TRBJ2-2; V gene: TRBV10-1; D gene: TRBD2; clone size: -; CDR3 DNA: TGCGCCAGCAGTGACTTTGCGGGAGGGCCTGGGACCGGGGAGCTGTTTTTT; CDR3 protein: CASSDFAGGPGTGELFF